This TCR beta chain was recorded in a study of cytomegalovirus exposure and HLA in healthy donors (TCRdb year 2017). In the study overall: According to a later analysis, the 110 or so validation repertoires were produced on the same platform as the approximately 620 repertoires of the first cohort. The study combined high-throughput TCR immunosequencing, statistical association of individual TCRs with disease status, and machine learning to predict cytomegalovirus infection status. The study was designed to test whether signatures of past pathogen exposure could be identified by cataloging public T cell receptors. Along with the approximately 700-subject first cohort, a separate validation cohort of around 120 different subjects was used.

The library relied on the immunoSEQ multiplex PCR assay. On the authors' methods: A statistical classification framework was built for diagnosing cytomegalovirus status from the catalog of TCR beta chain sequences. Here the immuneACCESS table is served through TCRdb, limited to in-frame sequences with V and J called. Missing clones are a known gap in these copies; in checked studies unresolved V genes cover under half, and the rest lacks a known reason. V and J calls and clone size come straight from that table; D and trimming were deduced from the DNA. A total of about 140,000 clones appear in this sample, approximately 84% of them only once. The top ten constitute approximately 1.4% of the sample. What the authors observed across the whole study: The classifier was reported to diagnose cytomegalovirus status with high specificity and sensitivity in both the original cohort and the validation cohort. While some public TCRs were present in many individuals, most TCR sequences turned up only very rarely across donors. A later analysis found that TCRs clustered in the first cohort also tended to co-occur in the roughly 120 validation repertoires, with 94% of cluster scores above 0. The authors suggested that the approach could potentially be generalized to other disease states and immunological phenotypes. The study gave a list of under 200 TCR beta chains associated with cytomegalovirus. In vitro tests confirmed that a few of the cytomegalovirus-associated TCR beta chains recognize cytomegalovirus antigens. The validation cohort had no HLA typing available for a later analysis, so co-occurrence within that cohort was assessed over all 120 repertoires.

Comment on this clone: It has no known antigen specificity. Per-base qualities were not stored, and no clone one base away is much larger.

The CDR3 goes from the cysteine to the phenylalanine over 17 residues. Only CDR3 DNA remains: 51 bases, in frame from the first base. Per the germline V gene, SGHRS is the CDR1 and YFSETQ is the CDR2. The junction carries 15 bases between V and J, which are trimmed by 2 bases and 1 base respectively. The donors belonged to the validation cohort of around 110 subjects, which was separate from the approximately 610-subject first cohort. The V gene is TRBV5-1 and the J gene is TRBJ1-4, with TRBD1 tentatively as D gene (5 bases match). Sequenced sample: PBMCs. This clonotype was sampled from a woman aged 30 to 39 in good health and CMV-seronegative. The DNA reads TGCGCCAGCAGCTTCAACCCACTGACAGTAACTAATGAAAAACTGTTTTTT. Its protein is CASSFNPLTVTNEKLFF. Reference TRBV5-1 and TRBJ1-4 genes cover what lies past the CDR3, so the full variable domain is KAGVTQTPRYLIKTRGQQVTLSCSPISGHRSVSWYQQTPGQGLQFLFEYFSETQRNKGNFPGRFSGRQFSNSRSEMNVSTLELGDSALYLCASSFNPLTVTNEKLFFGSGTQLSVL.